A single sample gave rise to the 23 T cell receptor beta chains below, sequenced in a study of blood T cell repertoires in COVID-19. This table comes from immunoSEQ multiplex PCR, and its TCRdb copy is limited to in-frame clones, with some not included. The table includes under 200,000 clones, roughly nine tenths detected once. The sequencing input was peripheral blood. These receptors were collected from a man aged 50 to 60 with acute or convalescent COVID-19.

The rearrangement uses TRBV9 and TRBJ2-3, with 9 bases identical to TRBD1. After removal of 0 bases from V and 5 bases from J, the junction contained 4 bases not matched to a gene. CDR1 is SGDLS, CDR2 YYNGEE, per germline. The CDR3 runs 15 residues. The CDR3 nucleotides read TGTGCCAGCAGCGTAGAGAACAGGGGGCAAGATACGCAGTATTTT. Amino acid sequence: CASSVENRGQDTQYF.

The chain recombines TRBV7-8 with TRBJ2-2; 9 bases match TRBD2. This CDR3 comprises 16 residues. Germline lookup yields CDR1 SGHVS and CDR2 FQNEAQ. J gave up 0 bases and V 5 bases, and 4 bases lay outside the gene matches. Here the CDR3 DNA reads TGTGCCAGCAGCAACCCTAGCGGGACGAACACCGGGGAGCTGTTTTTT. Translating gives CASSNPSGTNTGELFF.

V and J are TRBV5-6 and TRBJ2-1; D possibly corresponds to TRBD2 (6 bases). With 1 base removed from V and 3 bases from J, the gap between germline ends came to 11 bases. Germline CDR1 is SGHDT and CDR2 is YYEEEE. The CDR3 spans 15 residues. CDR3 in DNA: TGTGCCAGCAGCTTGTTGGGGAGGTACTACAATGAGCAGTTCTTC. Translation gives CASSLLGRYYNEQFF. The full variable domain, in which reference TRBV5-6 and TRBJ2-1 provide the parts outside the CDR3, is DAGVTQSPTHLIKTRGQQVTLRCSPKSGHDTVSWYQQALGQGPQFIFQYYEEEERQRGNFPDRFSGHQFPNYSSELNVNALLLGDSALYLCASSLLGRYYNEQFFGPGTRLTVL.

V and J are TRBV15 and TRBJ2-1, with 11 bases fitting TRBD2. The CDR3 extends over 15 amino acids. The V gene's germline CDR1 is LNHNV and CDR2 YYDKDF (reference sequence). J was trimmed by 4 bases and V by 4 bases; bases with no gene match: 3. DNA for the CDR3: TGTGCCACCAGCACGACTAGCGGGGCTTACAATGAGCAGTTCTTC. This encodes CATSTTSGAYNEQFF.

The chain uses TRBV27 and TRBJ2-2; D might be TRBD1 (6 bases). Trimming cost V 2 bases and J 4 bases, with 8 bases left between them. The CDR3 has 14 residues. Germline V CDR1 and CDR2: MNHEY, SMNVEV (reference sequence). DNA of the CDR3: TGTGCCAGCAGTTTAACAGGGAGCACCGGGGAGCTGTTTTTT. Translated: CASSLTGSTGELFF.

The chain uses TRBV6-4 and TRBJ2-3; 8 bases agree with TRBD2. J lost 2 bases, V lost 5 bases, and 6 bases had no gene match. The CDR3 is 15 amino acids. The V gene's germline CDR1 is MRHNA and CDR2 SNTAGT. CDR3 nucleotides: TGTGCCAGCAGTTTAGTAGCGGGGCTCACAGATACGCAGTATTTT. Translating gives CASSLVAGLTDTQYF.

The chain employs TRBV15 and TRBJ2-7; TRBD2 aligns across 9 bases. Looked up from germline, CDR1 is LNHNV and CDR2 is YYDKDF (reference sequence). V was clipped by 10 bases and J by 3 bases; unmatched bases: 13. There are 15 residues in the CDR3. The CDR3 spells CASRRDLTSGYEQYF. The CDR3 DNA is TGTGCCAGCAGGCGAGACTTGACTAGCGGCTACGAGCAGTACTTC.

The gene calls are TRBV10-3 and TRBJ1-1, with D perhaps matching TRBD1 (6 bases). The CDR3 is made up of 15 amino acids. Germline CDR1 ENHRY, CDR2 SYGVKD. Trimming stripped 5 bases from V and 0 bases from J, with 13 bases between. The CDR3 loop reads CAISPGHTVNTEAFF. Written as DNA, the CDR3 is TGTGCCATCAGTCCGGGACATACTGTGAACACTGAAGCTTTCTTT.

The chain couples TRBV11-2 to TRBJ2-1, with 7 bases fitting TRBD1. The J segment lost 4 bases and the V segment lost 5 bases, leaving 8 bases of the junction unmatched. CDR1 SGHAT and CDR2 FQNNGV come from the germline V gene. The CDR3 spans 15 residues. This CDR3 is CASSLWTGNYNEQFF. CDR3 nucleotide sequence: TGTGCCAGCAGCCTGTGGACAGGAAATTACAATGAGCAGTTCTTC.

V gene TRBV2 combines with J gene TRBJ1-2; 8 nucleotides line up with TRBD1. V lost 6 bases to trimming and J lost 2 bases; unmatched junction nucleotides: 5. CDR1 and CDR2 from the germline V gene are SNHLY and FYNNEI. This CDR3 region has 14 residues. CDR3 amino acids: CASSPQGENYGYTF. CDR3 bases: TGTGCCAGCAGCCCACAGGGGGAAAACTATGGCTACACCTTC.

The rearrangement links TRBV6-5 to TRBJ1-2; TRBD1 matches 9 bases. There are 15 residues in the CDR3. V lost 0 bases and J lost 7; bases outside the gene matches: 6. CDR1 and CDR2 from the germline V gene are MNHEY and SVGAGI. The chain's CDR3 is CASSYSNTGGSGYTF. The CDR3 DNA is TGTGCCAGCAGTTACTCGAATACAGGGGGCAGTGGCTACACCTTC.

The V call is TRBV7-9, the J call TRBJ2-1, with TRBD2 identical over 11 bases. The J segment lost 16 bases and the V segment lost 1 base, leaving 9 bases of the junction unmatched. Germline CDR1 is SEHNR and CDR2 is FQNEAQ (reference sequence). CDR3 length: 14 residues. The CDR3 reads CASSLVTQTSGTFF. The CDR3, as DNA: TGTGCCAGCAGCTTAGTCACTCAGACTAGCGGGACTTTCTTC.

The chain is built from TRBV9 and TRBJ2-4, with a tentative D call TRBD2 (6 bases). This CDR3 is built from 14 residues. The V end was cut by 7 bases, the J end by 1 base, with 12 bases between. From germline, CDR1 is SGDLS and CDR2 YYNGEE. The CDR3 loop is CASGTGVAKNIQYF. The CDR3 nucleotides are TGTGCCAGCGGGACGGGAGTGGCCAAAAACATTCAGTACTTC.

V gene TRBV19 combines with J gene TRBJ2-3, with 14 positions matching TRBD2. Looked up from germline, CDR1 is LNHDA and CDR2 is SQIVND (reference sequence). The CDR3 length is 18 residues. V lost 1 base to trimming and J lost 3 bases; unmatched junction nucleotides: 6. The CDR3: CASSIGQGLAGATDTQYF. In DNA form, the CDR3 reads TGTGCCAGTAGTATAGGACAGGGACTAGCGGGAGCTACAGATACGCAGTATTTT.

J is TRBJ2-2 and V is TRBV27; D might be TRBD1 (7 bases). Trimming pared 2 bases from V and 5 bases from J, leaving 12 bases between. The CDR3 has 15 amino acids. In germline, CDR1 is MNHEY, CDR2 SMNVEV (reference sequence). The CDR3: CASSLGPGGTGELFF. The DNA of the CDR3 is TGTGCCAGCAGTTTAGGTCCAGGGGGGACCGGGGAGCTGTTTTTT.

V and J are TRBV7-6 and TRBJ1-6; a weak D match, TRBD1 (6 bases). CDR1 and CDR2 (germline): SGHVS, FNYEAQ. This CDR3 contains 14 residues. V lost 6 bases and J 9 bases, leaving 15 bases between the germline ends. The CDR3 reads CASSPRGHGSPLHF. In DNA, the CDR3 is TGTGCCAGCAGTCCCAGGGGCCACGGTTCACCCCTCCACTTT.

V is TRBV18 and J is TRBJ1-1; 9 positions match TRBD1. The CDR3 is 16 residues long. The ends lost 4 bases at V and 3 bases at J; junction bases unmatched: 9. From germline, CDR1 is KGHSH and CDR2 LQKENI. The CDR3 here is CASSRGTGLVYTEAFF. CDR3 sequence (DNA): TGTGCCAGCTCACGCGGGACAGGGCTCGTCTACACTGAAGCTTTCTTT.

The chain employs TRBV7-2 and TRBJ2-3; maybe TRBD2 (5 bases). Looked up from germline, CDR1 is SGHTA and CDR2 is FQGNSA. The CDR3 consists of 15 residues. V lost 3 bases and J lost 3, with 13 bases in between. The CDR3 nucleotides read TGTGCCAGCAGCTTCCGGCGGGCGAGTACAGATACGCAGTATTTT. Protein sequence: CASSFRRASTDTQYF.

The chain uses TRBV2 and TRBJ1-1; D may be TRBD1 (5 bases). CDR1 SNHLY and CDR2 FYNNEI come from the germline V gene. The V gene lost 6 bases and the J gene lost 7 bases, with 15 bases spanning the gap. CDR3 length: 13 amino acids. CDR3 protein: CASRRTREGEAFF. The CDR3 DNA is TGTGCCAGCAGGCGGACCAGGGAGGGTGAAGCTTTCTTT.

The chain is built from TRBV18 and TRBJ2-5, with TRBD2 as a possible D gene (5 bases). The CDR3 extends over 16 amino acids. V was shortened by 3 bases and J by 1 base, with 15 bases between the two germline ends. Per the germline V gene, CDR1 is KGHSH and CDR2 is LQKENI. CDR3 loop: CASSPNPPGFQETQYF. DNA for the CDR3: TGTGCCAGCTCACCCAACCCCCCGGGGTTCCAAGAGACCCAGTACTTC.

J is TRBJ2-2 and V is TRBV9; D may be TRBD2 (6 bases). From germline, CDR1 is SGDLS and CDR2 YYNGEE. V shed 1 base and J shed 0 bases, with 16 bases lying between them. The CDR3 loop spans 18 amino acids. In nucleotides, the CDR3 is TGTGCCAGCAGCGTATTCGCGGTCCAGCGGGCGAACACCGGGGAGCTGTTTTTT. It is translated as CASSVFAVQRANTGELFF.

V is TRBV4-3 and J is TRBJ2-1; possible D gene TRBD1, 6 bases. Germline lookup yields CDR1 LGHNA and CDR2 YSLEER. The CDR3 is 15 amino acids. V was cut by 0 bases and J by 11 bases, with 17 bases left in between. CDR3 coding DNA: TGCGCCAGCAGCCAAGACAGTTTGAGGGGGACAAAGCAGTTCTTC. Translation: CASSQDSLRGTKQFF.

This clone has only a few counts. J is TRBJ1-6 and V is TRBV19; 11 nucleotides line up with TRBD1. The trim removed 5 bases at V and 10 bases at J, leaving 4 bases unmatched. The length of the CDR3 is 14 residues. Germline CDR1 is LNHDA and CDR2 is SQIVND (reference sequence). Here the CDR3 DNA reads TGTGCCAGTAGTCCGAGGGACAGGGGGTCACCCCTCCACTTT. Its translation is CASSPRDRGSPLHF.